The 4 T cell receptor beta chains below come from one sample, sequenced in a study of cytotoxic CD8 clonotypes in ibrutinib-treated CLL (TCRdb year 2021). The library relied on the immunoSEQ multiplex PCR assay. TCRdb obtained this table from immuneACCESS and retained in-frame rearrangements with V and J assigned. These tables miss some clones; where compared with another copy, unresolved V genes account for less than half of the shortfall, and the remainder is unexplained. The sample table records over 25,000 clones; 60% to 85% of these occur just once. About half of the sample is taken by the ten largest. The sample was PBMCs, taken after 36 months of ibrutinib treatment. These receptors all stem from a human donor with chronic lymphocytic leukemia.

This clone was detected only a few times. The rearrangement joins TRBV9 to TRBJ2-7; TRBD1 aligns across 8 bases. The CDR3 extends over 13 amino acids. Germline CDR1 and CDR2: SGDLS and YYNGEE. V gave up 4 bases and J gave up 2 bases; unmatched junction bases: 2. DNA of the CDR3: TGTGCCAGCAGCAAGACAGGGGCCTACGAGCAGTACTTC. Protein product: CASSKTGAYEQYF. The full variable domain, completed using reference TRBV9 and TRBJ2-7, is DSGVTQTPKHLITATGQRVTLRCSPRSGDLSVYWYQQSLDQGLQFLIQYYNGEERAKGNILERFSAQQFPDLHSELNLSSLELGDSALYFCASSKTGAYEQYFGPGTRLTVT.

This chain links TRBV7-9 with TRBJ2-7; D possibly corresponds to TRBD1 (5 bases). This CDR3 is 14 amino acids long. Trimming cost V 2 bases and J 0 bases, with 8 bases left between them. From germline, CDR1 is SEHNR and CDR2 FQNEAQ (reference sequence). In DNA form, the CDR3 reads TGTGCCAGCAGCTTATCGACAGTCTCCTACGAGCAGTACTTC. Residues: CASSLSTVSYEQYF.

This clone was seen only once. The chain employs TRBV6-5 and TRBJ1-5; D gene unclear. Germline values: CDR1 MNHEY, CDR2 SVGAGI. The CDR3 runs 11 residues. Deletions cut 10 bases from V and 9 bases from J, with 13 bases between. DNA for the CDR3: TGTGCCACGGGTAGATTCGGGCCCCAGCATTTT. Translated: CATGRFGPQHF.

CDR3 sequence: CAMSGGDDEQFF. CDR3 coding DNA: TGTGCCATGTCAGGGGGGGACGATGAGCAGTTCTTC. V usage is TRBV5-4 and J usage is TRBJ2-1, with D perhaps assigned TRBD1 or TRBD2 (7 bases each). V gave up 9 bases and J gave up 8 bases, with 15 bases separating them. The CDR3 is made up of 12 amino acids. Germline V gene lookup returns CDR1 SGHNT and CDR2 YYREEE (reference sequence). Full variable domain (rest looked up from reference TRBV5-4 and TRBJ2-1): ETGVTQSPTHLIKTRGQQVTLRCSSQSGHNTVSWYQQALGQGPQFIFQYYREEENGRGNFPPRFSGLQFPNYSSELNVNALELDDSALYLCAMSGGDDEQFFGPGTRLTVL.